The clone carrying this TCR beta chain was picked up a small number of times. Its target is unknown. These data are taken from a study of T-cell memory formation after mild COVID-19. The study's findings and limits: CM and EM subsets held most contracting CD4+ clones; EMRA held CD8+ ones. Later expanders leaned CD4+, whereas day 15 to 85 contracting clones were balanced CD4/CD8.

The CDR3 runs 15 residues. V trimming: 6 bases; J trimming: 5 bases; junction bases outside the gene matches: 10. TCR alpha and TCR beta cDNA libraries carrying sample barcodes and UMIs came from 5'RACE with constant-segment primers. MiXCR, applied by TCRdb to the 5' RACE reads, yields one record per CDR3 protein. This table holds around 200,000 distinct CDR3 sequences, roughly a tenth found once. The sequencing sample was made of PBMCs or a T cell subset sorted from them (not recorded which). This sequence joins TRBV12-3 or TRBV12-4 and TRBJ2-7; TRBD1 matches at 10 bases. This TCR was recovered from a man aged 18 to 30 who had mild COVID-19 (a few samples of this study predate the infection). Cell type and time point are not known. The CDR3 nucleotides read TGTGCCAGCAGGAAGTCCGGGACAGGGGTCGACGAGCAGTACGTC. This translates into CASRKSGTGVDEQYV.